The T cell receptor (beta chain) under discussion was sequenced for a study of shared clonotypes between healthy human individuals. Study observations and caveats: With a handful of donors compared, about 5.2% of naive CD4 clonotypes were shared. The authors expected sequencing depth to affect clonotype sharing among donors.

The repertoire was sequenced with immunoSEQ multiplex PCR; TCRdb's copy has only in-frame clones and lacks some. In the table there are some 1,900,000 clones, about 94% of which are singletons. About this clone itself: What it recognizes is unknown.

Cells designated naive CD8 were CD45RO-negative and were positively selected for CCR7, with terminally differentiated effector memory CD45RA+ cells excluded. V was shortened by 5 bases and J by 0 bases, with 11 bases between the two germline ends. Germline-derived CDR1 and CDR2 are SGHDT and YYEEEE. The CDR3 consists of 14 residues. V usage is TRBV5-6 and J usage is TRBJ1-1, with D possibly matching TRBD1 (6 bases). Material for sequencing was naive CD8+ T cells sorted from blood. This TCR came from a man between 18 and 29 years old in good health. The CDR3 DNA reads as TGTGCCAGCAGGGAACAGGGCATGAACACTGAAGCTTTCTTT. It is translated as CASREQGMNTEAFF.